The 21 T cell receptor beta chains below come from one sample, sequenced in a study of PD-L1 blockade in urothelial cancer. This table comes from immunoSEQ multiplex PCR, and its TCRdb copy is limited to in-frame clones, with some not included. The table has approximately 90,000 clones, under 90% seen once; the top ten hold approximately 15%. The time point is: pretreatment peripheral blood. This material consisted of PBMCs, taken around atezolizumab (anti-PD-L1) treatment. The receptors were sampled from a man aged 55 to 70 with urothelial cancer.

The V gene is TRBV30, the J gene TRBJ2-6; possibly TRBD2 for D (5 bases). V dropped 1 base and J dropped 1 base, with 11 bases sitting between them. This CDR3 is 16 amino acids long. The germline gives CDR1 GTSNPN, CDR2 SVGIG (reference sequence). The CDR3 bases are TGTGCCTGGAGTGGAGGCGGGCATTCTGGGGCCAACGTCCTGACTTTC. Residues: CAWSGGGHSGANVLTF.

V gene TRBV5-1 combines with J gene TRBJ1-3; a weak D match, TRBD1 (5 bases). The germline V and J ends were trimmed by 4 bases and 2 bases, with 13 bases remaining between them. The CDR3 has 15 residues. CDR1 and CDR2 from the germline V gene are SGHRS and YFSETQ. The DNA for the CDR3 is TGCGCCAGCAGCCAAGCCTTAGGGGCTGGAAACACCATATATTTT. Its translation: CASSQALGAGNTIYF.

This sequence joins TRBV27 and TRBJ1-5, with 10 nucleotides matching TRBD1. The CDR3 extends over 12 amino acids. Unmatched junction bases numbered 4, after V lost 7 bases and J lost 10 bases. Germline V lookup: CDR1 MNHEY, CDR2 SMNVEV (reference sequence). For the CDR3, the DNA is TGTGCCAGCAAGACAGGGGGCTTACCCCAGCATTTT. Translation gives CASKTGGLPQHF.

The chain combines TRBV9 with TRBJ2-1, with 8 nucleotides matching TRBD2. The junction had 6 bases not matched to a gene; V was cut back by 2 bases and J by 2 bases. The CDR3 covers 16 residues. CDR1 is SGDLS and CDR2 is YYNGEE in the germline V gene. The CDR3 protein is CASSVIIGGAYNEQFF. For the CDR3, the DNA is TGTGCCAGCAGCGTGATCATCGGGGGGGCCTACAATGAGCAGTTCTTC.

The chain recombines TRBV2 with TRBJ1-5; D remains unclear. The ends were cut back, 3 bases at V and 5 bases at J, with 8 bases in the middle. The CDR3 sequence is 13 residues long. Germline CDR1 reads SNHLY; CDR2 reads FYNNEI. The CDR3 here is CASSEWADQPQHF. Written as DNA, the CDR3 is TGTGCCAGCAGTGAGTGGGCAGATCAGCCCCAGCATTTT.

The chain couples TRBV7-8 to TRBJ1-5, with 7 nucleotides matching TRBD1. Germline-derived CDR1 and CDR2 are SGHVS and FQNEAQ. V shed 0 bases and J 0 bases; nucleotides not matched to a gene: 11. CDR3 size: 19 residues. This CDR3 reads CASSLAHDGQGDSNQPQHF. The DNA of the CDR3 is TGTGCCAGCAGCTTAGCGCACGATGGCCAGGGGGATAGCAATCAGCCCCAGCATTTT.

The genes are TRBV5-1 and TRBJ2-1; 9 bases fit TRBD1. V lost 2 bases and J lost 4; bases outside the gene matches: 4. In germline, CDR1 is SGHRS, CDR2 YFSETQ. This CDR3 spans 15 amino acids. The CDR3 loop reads CASSFDRGLYNEQFF. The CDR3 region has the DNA TGCGCCAGCAGCTTTGACAGGGGGTTATACAATGAGCAGTTCTTC.

For the CDR3, the DNA is TGTGCCAGCAGCGTAGTTGCCAAAGCCCCATCCAATGAGCAGTTCTTC. Amino acids: CASSVVAKAPSNEQFF. The rearrangement links TRBV9 to TRBJ2-1; no clear D. Germline assignment: CDR1 SGDLS and CDR2 YYNGEE. V lost 0 bases and J lost 6, with 16 bases in between. This CDR3 is 16 amino acids long.

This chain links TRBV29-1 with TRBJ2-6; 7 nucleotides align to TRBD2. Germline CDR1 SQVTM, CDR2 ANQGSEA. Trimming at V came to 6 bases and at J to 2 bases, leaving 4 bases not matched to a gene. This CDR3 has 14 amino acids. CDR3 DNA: TGCAGCGTCCGCGCGGGAGCTGGGGCCAACGTCCTGACTTTC. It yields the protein CSVRAGAGANVLTF.

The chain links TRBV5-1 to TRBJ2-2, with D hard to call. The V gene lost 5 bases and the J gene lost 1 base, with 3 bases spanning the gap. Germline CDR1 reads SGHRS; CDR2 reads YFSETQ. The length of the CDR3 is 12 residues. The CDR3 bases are TGCGCCAGCAGTAAGAACACCGGGGAGCTGTTTTTT. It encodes CASSKNTGELFF.

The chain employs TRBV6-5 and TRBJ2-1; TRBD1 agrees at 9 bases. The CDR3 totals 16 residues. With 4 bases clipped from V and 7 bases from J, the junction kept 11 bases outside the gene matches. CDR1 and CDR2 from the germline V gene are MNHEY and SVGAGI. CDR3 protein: CASSFNPGTGRNEQFF. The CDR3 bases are TGTGCCAGCAGTTTCAACCCCGGGACAGGGAGGAATGAGCAGTTCTTC.

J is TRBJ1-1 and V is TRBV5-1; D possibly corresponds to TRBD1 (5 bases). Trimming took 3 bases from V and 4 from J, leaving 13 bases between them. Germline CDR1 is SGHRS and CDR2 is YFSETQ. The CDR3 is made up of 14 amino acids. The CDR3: CASSSQGGITEAFF. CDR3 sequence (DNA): TGCGCCAGCAGCTCCCAGGGAGGGATCACTGAAGCTTTCTTT.

The CDR3 DNA reads TGTGCCAGCAGCCAAAGGGGAGGTCAAGAGACCCAGTACTTC. Residues: CASSQRGGQETQYF. The V call is TRBV4-2, the J call TRBJ2-5, with D perhaps TRBD2 (6 bases). The germline gives CDR1 LGHNA, CDR2 YNFKEQ. This CDR3 comprises 14 residues. Trimming took off 2 bases at V and 2 bases at J, with 9 bases between the two ends.

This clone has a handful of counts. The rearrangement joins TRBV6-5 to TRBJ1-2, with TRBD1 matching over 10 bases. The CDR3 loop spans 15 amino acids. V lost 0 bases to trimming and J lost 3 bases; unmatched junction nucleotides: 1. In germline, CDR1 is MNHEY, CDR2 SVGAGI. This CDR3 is CASSYSGTGDYGYTF. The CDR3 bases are TGTGCCAGCAGTTACTCCGGGACAGGGGACTATGGCTACACCTTC.

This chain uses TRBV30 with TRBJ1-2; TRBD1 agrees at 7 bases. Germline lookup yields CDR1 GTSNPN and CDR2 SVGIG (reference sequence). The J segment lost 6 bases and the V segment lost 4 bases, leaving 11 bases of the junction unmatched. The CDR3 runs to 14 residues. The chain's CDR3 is CAWTSGQEYDGYTF. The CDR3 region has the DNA TGTGCCTGGACTTCCGGACAGGAGTACGATGGCTACACCTTC.

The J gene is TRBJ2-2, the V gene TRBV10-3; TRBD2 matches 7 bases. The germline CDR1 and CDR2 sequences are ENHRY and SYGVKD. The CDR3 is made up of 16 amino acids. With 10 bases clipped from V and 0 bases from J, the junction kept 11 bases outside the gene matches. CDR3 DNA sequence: TGTGCCACCCAACTGGCGGGGGACGCGAACACCGGGGAGCTGTTTTTT. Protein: CATQLAGDANTGELFF.

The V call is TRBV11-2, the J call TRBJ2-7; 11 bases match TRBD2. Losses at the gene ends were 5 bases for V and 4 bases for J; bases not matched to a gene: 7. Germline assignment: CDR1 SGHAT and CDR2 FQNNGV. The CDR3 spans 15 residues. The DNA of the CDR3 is TGTGCCAGCAGCACAACTAGCGGGAGTGAATACGAGCAGTACTTC. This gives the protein CASSTTSGSEYEQYF.

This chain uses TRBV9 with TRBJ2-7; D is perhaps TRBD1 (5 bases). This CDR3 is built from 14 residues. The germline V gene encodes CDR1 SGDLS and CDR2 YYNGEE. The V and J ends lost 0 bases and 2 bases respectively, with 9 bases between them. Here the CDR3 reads CASSVAQGPYEQYF. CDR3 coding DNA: TGTGCCAGCAGCGTAGCTCAGGGTCCCTACGAGCAGTACTTC.

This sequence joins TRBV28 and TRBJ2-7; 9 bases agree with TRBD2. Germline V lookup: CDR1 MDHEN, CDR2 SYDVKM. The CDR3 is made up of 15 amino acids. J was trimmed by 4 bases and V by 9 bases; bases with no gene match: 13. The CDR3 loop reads CASSNSGSIGYEQYF. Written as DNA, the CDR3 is TGTGCCAGTTCCAATAGCGGGAGCATAGGTTACGAGCAGTACTTC.

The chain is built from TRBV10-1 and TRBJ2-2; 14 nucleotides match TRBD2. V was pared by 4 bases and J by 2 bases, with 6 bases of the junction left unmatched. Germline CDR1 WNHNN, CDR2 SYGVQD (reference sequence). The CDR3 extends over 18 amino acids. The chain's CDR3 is CASSGSGTSGSNTGELFF. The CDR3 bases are TGCGCCAGCAGTGGATCCGGGACTAGCGGGAGCAACACCGGGGAGCTGTTTTTT.

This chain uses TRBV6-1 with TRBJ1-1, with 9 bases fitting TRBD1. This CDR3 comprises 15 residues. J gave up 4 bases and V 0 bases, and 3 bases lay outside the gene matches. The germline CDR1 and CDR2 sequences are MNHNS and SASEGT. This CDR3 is CASSEADRGSTEAFF. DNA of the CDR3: TGTGCCAGCAGTGAAGCGGACAGGGGTAGCACTGAAGCTTTCTTT.